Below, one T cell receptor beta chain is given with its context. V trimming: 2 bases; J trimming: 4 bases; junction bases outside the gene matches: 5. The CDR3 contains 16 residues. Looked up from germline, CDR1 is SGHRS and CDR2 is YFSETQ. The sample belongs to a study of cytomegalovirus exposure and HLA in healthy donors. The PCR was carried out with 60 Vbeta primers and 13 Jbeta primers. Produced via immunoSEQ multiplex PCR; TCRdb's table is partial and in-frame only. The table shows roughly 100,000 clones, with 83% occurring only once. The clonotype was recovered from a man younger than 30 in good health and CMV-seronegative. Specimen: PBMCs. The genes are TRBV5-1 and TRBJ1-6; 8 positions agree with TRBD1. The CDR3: CASSFQGAFYNSPLHF. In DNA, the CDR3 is TGCGCCAGCAGCTTTCAGGGGGCTTTTTATAATTCACCCCTCCACTTT.